The 19 T cell receptor beta chains reported below all come from one sample, sequenced in a study of blood T cell repertoires in COVID-19 (dated by TCRdb to the early 2020s). Libraries were built with the immunoSEQ multiplex PCR assay. TCRdb limited this immuneACCESS table to in-frame rearrangements with V and J called. A share of clones is missing; checked studies link under half to unresolved V genes, and the rest is unexplained. For this sample the table gives about 170,000 clones, of which approximately 92% were detected only once. The top ten constitute approximately 4.8% of the sample. The specimen sequenced was peripheral blood. All receptors come from a man between 25 and 39 years old with COVID-19, enrolled during active disease.

This chain joins TRBV19 and TRBJ1-4; 11 nucleotides align to TRBD1. Unmatched junction bases numbered 12, after V lost 10 bases and J lost 2 bases. Germline V gene sequence: CDR1 LNHDA, CDR2 SQIVND (reference sequence). This CDR3 is built from 17 residues. The CDR3 DNA reads as TGTGCCACCCTCCGGGACAGGGGGTTGACTACTAATGAAAAACTGTTTTTT. Its protein is CATLRDRGLTTNEKLFF.

The chain recombines TRBV6-9 with TRBJ1-1; the D gene is possibly TRBD1 (5 bases). The CDR3 extends over 15 amino acids. CDR1 is MNHGY, CDR2 SVAAGI, per germline. Trimming stripped 1 base from V and 8 bases from J, with 17 bases between. The CDR3 DNA reads as TGTGCCAGCAGTTATTTGTCCTGGACACAGGAAGAAGCTTTCTTT. Its translation: CASSYLSWTQEEAFF.

This chain uses TRBV7-2 with TRBJ1-2; 7 bases align to TRBD1. The germline CDR1 and CDR2 sequences are SGHTA and FQGNSA. There are 13 residues in the CDR3. The J segment lost 7 bases and the V segment lost 4 bases, leaving 6 bases of the junction unmatched. The CDR3 coding sequence is TGTGCCAGCAGCTCTGACAGGGCTCTTGGCTACACCTTC. Translating gives CASSSDRALGYTF. Based on the CDR3 plus reference TRBV7-2 and TRBJ1-2, the full variable domain is GAGVSQSPSNKVTEKGKDVELRCDPISGHTALYWYRQSLGQGLEFLIYFQGNSAPDKSGLPSDRFSAERTGGSVSTLTIQRTQQEDSAVYLCASSSDRALGYTFGSGTRLTVV.

V and J are TRBV12-3 or TRBV12-4 and TRBJ1-1; 8 nucleotides agree with TRBD1. This CDR3 spans 11 amino acids. V shed 6 bases and J 14 bases; nucleotides not matched to a gene: 8. In DNA, the CDR3 is TGTGCCAGCAGCCCGGACAGGGTGGCGTTCTTT. Its protein is CASSPDRVAFF.

J is TRBJ1-1 and V is TRBV28; 7 bases fit TRBD1. V trimming: 6 bases; J trimming: 5 bases; junction bases outside the gene matches: 15. Germline V gene lookup returns CDR1 MDHEN and CDR2 SYDVKM. The CDR3 loop spans 16 amino acids. The CDR3 coding sequence is TGTGCCAGCAGCATCCCCGCGAGGGGGCGCGAGACTGAAGCTTTCTTT. This encodes CASSIPARGRETEAFF.

This clone came up once. The chain recombines TRBV19 with TRBJ2-2, with 7 bases lining up with TRBD1. Germline CDR1 LNHDA, CDR2 SQIVND (reference sequence). The CDR3 spans 16 residues. Trimming at V came to 0 bases and at J to 4 bases, leaving 5 bases not matched to a gene. As DNA, the CDR3 is TGTGCCAGTAGTATAGATTTAGGGACAGTCACCGGGGAGCTGTTTTTT. It codes for CASSIDLGTVTGELFF.

The rearrangement links TRBV4-2 to TRBJ2-1; 12 nucleotides agree with TRBD2. V was clipped by 3 bases and J by 1 base; unmatched bases: 4. Per the germline V gene, CDR1 is LGHNA and CDR2 is YNFKEQ. There are 17 residues in the CDR3. The CDR3 loop reads CASSQPGLAGSYNEQFF. CDR3 in DNA: TGTGCCAGCAGCCAGCCGGGACTAGCGGGTTCCTACAATGAGCAGTTCTTC.

The genes are TRBV9 and TRBJ2-1; TRBD2 matches at 11 bases. Per the germline V gene, CDR1 is SGDLS and CDR2 is YYNGEE. Trimming cost V 4 bases and J 4 bases; bases outside gene matches: 7. The CDR3 length is 16 residues. The CDR3 region is CASSPYLAGGYNEQFF. The CDR3 region has the DNA TGTGCCAGCAGCCCCTACCTAGCGGGGGGATACAATGAGCAGTTCTTC.

This clone was detected only once. This rearrangement joins TRBV6-5 to TRBJ2-7, with 9 bases aligning to TRBD2. Germline trimming cut 0 bases from V and 6 bases from J; bases unmatched to any gene: 9. CDR1 MNHEY and CDR2 SVGAGI come from the germline V gene. CDR3 length: 16 residues. The CDR3 sequence: CASSYSMGAGGGEQYF. CDR3 in DNA: TGTGCCAGCAGTTACTCGATGGGAGCGGGGGGTGGCGAGCAGTACTTC.

V gene TRBV29-1 combines with J gene TRBJ2-5; D ambiguous. Trimming removed 6 bases from V and 3 bases from J, with 17 bases in between. This CDR3 has 14 residues. Germline loops: CDR1 SQVTM, CDR2 ANQGSEA. The CDR3 loop is CSVERQVWEETQYF. CDR3 nucleotide sequence: TGCAGCGTCGAACGACAAGTCTGGGAAGAGACCCAGTACTTC. The full variable domain, in which reference TRBV29-1 and TRBJ2-5 provide the parts outside the CDR3, is SAVISQKPSRDICQRGTSLTIQCQVDSQVTMMFWYRQQPGQSLTLIATANQGSEATYESGFVIDKFPISRPNLTFSTLTVSNMSPEDSSIYLCSVERQVWEETQYFGPGTRLLVL.

The V call is TRBV14, the J call TRBJ1-2; no clear D. Germline V gene data show CDR1 as SGHDN and CDR2 as FVKESK. There are 13 residues in the CDR3. V was cut by 5 bases and J by 1 base, with 8 bases left in between. This CDR3 is CASSGVRNYGYTF. The CDR3 bases are TGTGCCAGCAGCGGAGTACGTAACTATGGCTACACCTTC.

The chain links TRBV5-6 to TRBJ1-4; D ambiguous. Deletions cut 4 bases from V and 7 bases from J, with 14 bases between. The CDR3 has 14 residues. CDR1 and CDR2 (germline): SGHDT, YYEEEE. The CDR3 coding sequence is TGTGCCAGCAGCCGCGGAGGAGGGAGTGAAAAACTGTTTTTT. This encodes CASSRGGGSEKLFF.

The V and J genes are TRBV25-1 and TRBJ1-1, with 7 bases that match TRBD1. V lost 1 base and J lost 4; bases outside the gene matches: 15. This CDR3 spans 18 amino acids. CDR1 and CDR2 from the germline V gene are MGHDK and SYGVNS. CDR3 nucleotide sequence: TGTGCCAGCAGTGAATGGGCAGGGGGTTACGTAGAGGGCACTGAAGCTTTCTTT. This encodes CASSEWAGGYVEGTEAFF. Full variable domain (outside the CDR3, taken from reference TRBV25-1 and TRBJ1-1): EADIYQTPRYLVIGTGKKITLECSQTMGHDKMYWYQQDPGMELHLIHYSYGVNSTEKGDLSSESTVSRIRTEHFPLTLESARPSHTSQYLCASSEWAGGYVEGTEAFFGQGTRLTVV.

The rearrangement links TRBV27 to TRBJ2-7; 7 bases match TRBD1. CDR1 is MNHEY and CDR2 is SMNVEV in the germline V gene (reference sequence). The V gene end was trimmed by 6 bases and the J gene end by 4 bases; junction bases not matched to a gene: 15. The CDR3 is 16 residues long. CDR3 DNA: TGTGCCAGCAGGCCTCCTCCCGGGACAGAGATATACGAGCAGTACTTC. Encoded protein: CASRPPPGTEIYEQYF.

The CDR3 nucleotides read TGTGCCAGCAGCTTATACCCTAGCGGGGGGAGCTCCTACAATGAGCAGTTCTTC. It is translated as CASSLYPSGGSSYNEQFF. The chain is built from TRBV7-3 and TRBJ2-1; 11 positions match TRBD2. Trimming cost V 2 bases and J 0 bases; bases outside gene matches: 6. The CDR3 totals 18 residues. Germline-derived CDR1 and CDR2 are SGHTA and FQGTGA.

The rearrangement joins TRBV2 to TRBJ1-4; 9 bases align to TRBD1. CDR1 and CDR2 (germline): SNHLY, FYNNEI. This CDR3 contains 15 residues. Losses at the gene ends were 4 bases for V and 5 bases for J; bases not matched to a gene: 5. For the CDR3, the DNA is TGTGCCAGCAGTGGTCAGACAGGGGGAAATGAAAAACTGTTTTTT. Translated, it gives CASSGQTGGNEKLFF.

This rearrangement joins TRBV3-1 (or the pseudogene TRBV3-2) to TRBJ1-1; 8 bases align to TRBD1. Germline CDR1 LGHDT, CDR2 YNNKEL (reference sequence). The CDR3 sequence is 18 residues long. Losses at the gene ends were 1 base for V and 0 bases for J; bases not matched to a gene: 10. The DNA for the CDR3 is TGTGCCAGCAGCCAAGGGGGACAGGCTAAGCAGATGAACACTGAAGCTTTCTTT. Translated, it gives CASSQGGQAKQMNTEAFF.

The CDR3: CASSNRTGGGYTF. CDR3 DNA sequence: TGTGCCAGCAGCAACCGGACAGGAGGCGGCTACACCTTC. This chain uses TRBV7-9 with TRBJ1-2, with TRBD1 matching 7 bases. This CDR3 comprises 13 residues. Per germline, CDR1 SEHNR and CDR2 FQNEAQ (reference sequence). J lost 8 bases, V lost 5 bases, and 8 bases had no gene match.

For the CDR3, the DNA is TGCAGCGTTGTTAGCGGCCACAATCAGCCCCAGCATTTT. Amino acid sequence: CSVVSGHNQPQHF. The chain carries TRBV29-1 and TRBJ1-5; D is undetermined. CDR3 length: 13 residues. The ends were cut back, 4 bases at V and 3 bases at J, with 10 bases in the middle. Germline V gene sequence: CDR1 SQVTM, CDR2 ANQGSEA.